A single sample gave rise to the 20 T cell receptor beta chains below, sequenced in a study of blood T cells in healthy people across ages. The second PCR ran about 6 to 11 cycles with a sample-barcoded 5' primer and J-beta primers. TCRdb processed the 5' RACE reads anew with MiXCR; each CDR3 protein has one entry. This table has under 1 million distinct CDR3 sequences, more than 40% appearing once. Material: blood. These receptors were collected from a man aged 60 to 75 in good health.

The gene calls are TRBV7-2 and TRBJ2-1; 14 nucleotides line up with TRBD2. Germline lookup yields CDR1 SGHTA and CDR2 FQGNSA. The trim removed 4 bases at V and 9 bases at J, leaving 5 bases unmatched. CDR3 length: 15 amino acids. Here the CDR3 reads CASSSTSGGASEQFF. Written as DNA, the CDR3 is TGTGCCAGCAGCTCGACTAGCGGGGGGGCGTCTGAGCAGTTCTTC.

This chain uses TRBV20-1 with TRBJ2-1; 8 nucleotides match TRBD2. Trimming at V came to 5 bases and at J to 7 bases, leaving 7 bases not matched to a gene. CDR1 is DFQATT, CDR2 SNEGSKA, per germline (reference sequence). The length of the CDR3 is 13 residues. CDR3 loop: CSAEVSGSNEQFF. CDR3 nucleotides: TGCAGTGCTGAGGTGAGCGGGAGTAATGAGCAGTTCTTC.

V gene TRBV7-9 combines with J gene TRBJ2-7, with D perhaps assigned TRBD1 or TRBD2 (5 bases each). The CDR3 loop spans 12 amino acids. V was clipped by 3 bases and J by 7 bases, with 10 bases between them. Per germline, CDR1 SEHNR and CDR2 FQNEAQ (reference sequence). The CDR3 bases are TGTGCCAGCAGCTTTGGGACCAATGAGCAGTACTTC. Translated: CASSFGTNEQYF.

This clonotype was seen only once. The gene calls are TRBV30 and TRBJ2-7, with 9 bases identical to TRBD2. The germline V gene has CDR1 GTSNPN and CDR2 SVGIG (reference sequence). V dropped 4 bases and J dropped 6; count of bases not matched to a gene: 7. The CDR3 runs 13 residues. Written as DNA, the CDR3 is TGTGCCTGGAAAGGGACTAGCTATGGCGAGCAGTACTTC. Protein sequence: CAWKGTSYGEQYF.

In DNA, the CDR3 is TGCGCCAGCAGCATCCCGGGACTAGCGGGGGGCACAGATACGCAGTATTTT. It codes for CASSIPGLAGGTDTQYF. The rearrangement links TRBV5-1 to TRBJ2-3; 14 bases are a match to TRBD2. Germline CDR1 reads SGHRS; CDR2 reads YFSETQ. The CDR3 contains 17 residues. Trimming cost V 4 bases and J 1 base; bases outside gene matches: 5.

This sequence joins TRBV18 and TRBJ2-2; a possible D gene is TRBD2 (6 bases). The CDR3 has 13 amino acids. V dropped 6 bases and J dropped 6 bases, with 11 bases sitting between them. Per the germline V gene, CDR1 is KGHSH and CDR2 is LQKENI. The CDR3 DNA follows: TGTGCCAGCTCTTCCAGGGAGGCCGGGGAGCTGTTTTTT. Its protein is CASSSREAGELFF.

In regard to this clonotype: This may be a read error, as it is one base from a much larger clone. The J gene is TRBJ2-5, the V gene TRBV7-2, with D tentatively TRBD2 (5 bases). The V end lost 5 bases, the J end lost 7 bases, and 20 bases lay between the germline ends. This CDR3 comprises 15 residues. CDR1 is SGHTA, CDR2 FQGNSA, per germline. CDR3 in amino acids: CASSTTYGLGGTQYF. In DNA form, the CDR3 reads TGTGCCAGCAGCACTACTTATGGGTTAGGAGGGACCCAGTACTTC.

This chain links TRBV7-2 with TRBJ2-5; 9 bases map to TRBD2. Germline CDR1 SGHTA, CDR2 FQGNSA. Trimming at V came to 5 bases and at J to 1 base, leaving 11 bases not matched to a gene. The CDR3 extends over 17 amino acids. This chain's CDR3 is CTSSLGLKRGAQETQYF. The CDR3 bases are TGTACCAGCAGCCTTGGTTTGAAGCGGGGGGCCCAAGAGACCCAGTACTTC.

This chain links TRBV12-3 or TRBV12-4 with TRBJ2-7; D gene uncertain. CDR3 length: 14 residues. With 2 bases removed from V and 0 bases from J, the gap between germline ends came to 8 bases. The CDR3 protein is CASSLRSSSYEQYF. In DNA form, the CDR3 reads TGTGCCAGCAGTTTACGTTCATCCTCCTACGAGCAGTACTTC.

This clonotype was observed a few times. The gene calls are TRBV29-1 and TRBJ1-2, with TRBD1 matching 7 bases. Germline loops: CDR1 SQVTM, CDR2 ANQGSEA. The CDR3 length is 12 residues. CDR3 amino acids: CSFGEGAYGYTF. The CDR3 DNA follows: TGCAGTTTCGGGGAGGGGGCGTATGGCTACACCTTC. The full variable domain, in which reference TRBV29-1 and TRBJ1-2 provide the parts outside the CDR3, is SAVISQKPSRDICQRGTSLTIQCQVDSQVTMMFWYRQQPGQSLTLIATANQGSEATYESGFVIDKFPISRPNLTFSTLTVSNMSPEDSSIYLCSFGEGAYGYTFGSGTRLTVV.

J is TRBJ2-3 and V is TRBV7-9; D not resolved. Germline V CDR1 and CDR2: SEHNR, FQNEAQ (reference sequence). The CDR3 is 14 amino acids. Trimming took 4 bases from V and 7 from J, leaving 15 bases between them. CDR3 region: CASSSNPLAYTQYF. The CDR3 bases are TGTGCCAGCAGCTCCAACCCTTTAGCTTATACGCAGTATTTT.

This clonotype came up a few times. The V gene is TRBV20-1, the J gene TRBJ2-1; D may be TRBD1 (5 bases). V gave up 3 bases and J gave up 7 bases, with 16 bases separating them. The CDR3 extends over 14 amino acids. CDR1 is DFQATT, CDR2 SNEGSKA, per germline (reference sequence). The CDR3 loop is CSASDSPKKNEQFF. The CDR3 coding sequence is TGCAGTGCTAGTGACAGTCCAAAAAAGAATGAGCAGTTCTTC.

The rearrangement joins TRBV30 to TRBJ2-4; D is perhaps TRBD1 (5 bases). TRBJ2-5 matches the DNA end more closely, so the J call is doubtful. The CDR3 runs 13 residues. CDR1 GTSNPN and CDR2 SVGIG come from the germline V gene (reference sequence). Here the CDR3 reads CAWSGQIQETQYF. As DNA, the CDR3 is TGTGCCTGGAGTGGACAGATACAAGAGACCCAGTACTTC.

This chain uses TRBV12-3 or TRBV12-4 with TRBJ2-3, with D possibly TRBD2 on 5 matching bases. The ends were cut back, 2 bases at V and 0 bases at J, with 12 bases in the middle. The CDR3 contains 16 residues. CDR3 residues: CASSLFLAVSTDTQYF. The CDR3 region has the DNA TGTGCCAGCAGTTTATTTCTAGCCGTTAGCACAGATACGCAGTATTTT.

There are a few counts of this clonotype. The rearrangement joins TRBV28 to TRBJ2-4, with unresolved D. The DNA end is more similar to TRBJ2-5, so the J call may be wrong. This CDR3 comprises 15 residues. The germline V gene encodes CDR1 MDHEN and CDR2 SYDVKM. CDR3 sequence reads: CASSSPPGIRETQYF. The CDR3 DNA sequence: TGTGCCAGCAGTTCCCCCCCTGGGATTCGGGAGACCCAGTACTTC.

This clonotype has only one observation. The chain links TRBV5-1 to TRBJ2-4, with 11 bases aligning to TRBD2. The assigned J gene may be wrong: the sequence end matches TRBJ2-7 better. CDR1 is SGHRS and CDR2 is YFSETQ in the germline V gene. The CDR3 covers 15 residues. In DNA, the CDR3 is TGCGCCAGCAGCCTAACGGGACTAGCGGAGTACGAGCAGTACTTC. Protein sequence: CASSLTGLAEYEQYF.

The genes are TRBV7-2 and TRBJ1-2; D is possibly TRBD1 (6 bases). The length of the CDR3 is 15 residues. V was cut by 3 bases and J by 7 bases, with 18 bases left in between. Per the germline V gene, CDR1 is SGHTA and CDR2 is FQGNSA. CDR3 residues: CASSFQGSLVSGYTF. The CDR3 DNA reads TGTGCCAGCAGCTTCCAGGGGTCGCTAGTATCTGGCTACACCTTC.

The chain is built from TRBV7-9 and TRBJ1-4; D unresolved. This CDR3 has 15 amino acids. Germline V gene data show CDR1 as SEHNR and CDR2 as FQNEAQ (reference sequence). V was clipped by 5 bases and J by 5 bases, with 15 bases between them. The CDR3 loop reads CASSPGWQDNEKLFF. The CDR3 coding sequence is TGTGCCAGCAGCCCCGGTTGGCAGGACAATGAAAAACTGTTTTTT.

The chain employs TRBV5-1 and TRBJ1-1; D gene ambiguous. The CDR3 spans 13 residues. V was shortened by 2 bases and J by 6 bases, with 11 bases between the two germline ends. CDR1 is SGHRS and CDR2 is YFSETQ in the germline V gene. CDR3 DNA sequence: TGCGCCAGCAGCTTCGGGGTTAGTCCTGAAGCTTTCTTT. Amino acids: CASSFGVSPEAFF.

V usage is TRBV3-1 and J usage is TRBJ2-1, with 8 nucleotides matching TRBD2. The CDR3 spans 16 residues. V was clipped by 2 bases and J by 5 bases; unmatched bases: 8. CDR1 and CDR2 from the germline V gene are LGHDT and YNNKEL (reference sequence). The CDR3 DNA reads as TGTGCCAGCAGCCAATCCGGCGGGGGGCGCAACAATGAGCAGTTCTTC. This sequence encodes CASSQSGGGRNNEQFF.